The 30 T cell receptor beta chains listed next were all sequenced from one sample in a study of T cell responses to AZD1222 COVID-19 vaccine. Only in-frame clones appear in the TCRdb table, and some are missing; sequencing was by immunoSEQ multiplex PCR. The sample has some 180,000 clones; about 92% are singletons. Sequences were derived from peripheral blood, sampled on day 0 of AZD1222 vaccination. These receptors all stem from an adult in good health.

The gene calls are TRBV5-4 and TRBJ1-2; TRBD1 agrees at 9 bases. The ends lost 4 bases at V and 8 bases at J; junction bases unmatched: 12. This CDR3 contains 15 residues. The germline V gene has CDR1 SGHNT and CDR2 YYREEE (reference sequence). CDR3 in DNA: TGTGCCAGCAGCCAAGGGACAGGGAATCGCTACGGCTACACCTTC. This sequence encodes CASSQGTGNRYGYTF.

The chain joins TRBV24-1 to TRBJ1-2; a weak D match, TRBD1 (5 bases). The CDR3 has 12 amino acids. Per germline, CDR1 KGHDR and CDR2 SFDVKD. Trimming removed 3 bases at V and 7 bases at J, with 8 bases between. This chain's CDR3 is CATSDIQGGYTF. Here the CDR3 DNA reads TGTGCCACCAGTGATATCCAGGGTGGCTACACCTTC.

The chain combines TRBV14 with TRBJ1-2, with D possibly TRBD1 on 5 matching bases. The CDR3 runs to 15 residues. Trimming removed 6 bases at V and 4 bases at J, with 18 bases between. Germline values: CDR1 SGHDN, CDR2 FVKESK. CDR3: CASSQGYTASYGYTF. In DNA, the CDR3 is TGTGCCAGCAGTCAGGGTTACACGGCATCCTATGGCTACACCTTC.

The V call is TRBV6-5, the J call TRBJ1-4; D gene uncertain. The CDR3 is 14 residues long. The germline CDR1 and CDR2 sequences are MNHEY and SVGAGI. The V and J ends lost 2 bases and 5 bases respectively, with 9 bases between them. CDR3 sequence: CASSYGVGNEKLFF. The CDR3 DNA reads TGTGCCAGCAGTTACGGAGTGGGGAATGAAAAACTGTTTTTT.

The chain couples TRBV6-6 to TRBJ1-5, with TRBD1 identical over 7 bases. This CDR3 has 14 amino acids. The J segment lost 5 bases and the V segment lost 2 bases, leaving 3 bases of the junction unmatched. Per germline, CDR1 MNHNY and CDR2 SVGAGI (reference sequence). The CDR3 loop reads CASSYRGPHQPQHF. The CDR3 DNA reads TGTGCCAGCAGTTACAGGGGGCCCCATCAGCCCCAGCATTTT.

CDR3 DNA: TGTGCCAGCAGTTTTATCCCGACAGGGTGGGCCAACGTCCTGACTTTC. Its translation: CASSFIPTGWANVLTF. The chain combines TRBV6-2 or TRBV6-3 with TRBJ2-6; 7 bases fit TRBD1. CDR1 and CDR2 from the germline V gene are MNHEY and SVGEGT. Losses at the gene ends were 4 bases for V and 5 bases for J; bases not matched to a gene: 8. CDR3 length: 16 amino acids.

This clone was counted a few times. The chain recombines TRBV6-1 with TRBJ1-5; the D is unclear. The CDR3 contains 15 residues. CDR1 and CDR2 from the germline V gene are MNHNS and SASEGT. Trimming cost V 3 bases and J 1 base, with 10 bases left between them. The CDR3 DNA reads as TGTGCCAGCAGTGATAGCGACGGGAGCAATCAGCCCCAGCATTTT. Its translation is CASSDSDGSNQPQHF.

V gene TRBV24-1 combines with J gene TRBJ1-5, with a tentative D call TRBD1 (5 bases). CDR1 is KGHDR, CDR2 SFDVKD, per germline. This CDR3 has 12 amino acids. V was cut by 7 bases and J by 8 bases, with 11 bases left in between. CDR3 sequence: CATSGTAEPQHF. The CDR3 DNA sequence: TGTGCCACCAGCGGGACGGCCGAGCCCCAGCATTTT.

This clone has just a few counts. The chain uses TRBV28 and TRBJ1-5; 7 nucleotides line up with TRBD1. J lost 0 bases, V lost 4 bases, and 9 bases had no gene match. The germline V gene encodes CDR1 MDHEN and CDR2 SYDVKM. The CDR3 totals 17 residues. The CDR3 sequence is CASSSRGQIVSNQPQHF. The DNA for the CDR3 is TGTGCCAGCAGTTCGAGGGGACAGATAGTTAGCAATCAGCCCCAGCATTTT.

This chain uses TRBV11-2 with TRBJ1-3, with TRBD1 matching over 7 bases. The CDR3 loop spans 17 amino acids. Germline assignment: CDR1 SGHAT and CDR2 FQNNGV. V gave up 5 bases and J gave up 2 bases; unmatched junction bases: 12. CDR3 protein: CASSGLGGTVAGNTIYF. The CDR3 nucleotides read TGTGCCAGCAGCGGATTAGGTGGGACAGTGGCTGGAAACACCATATATTTT.

The genes are TRBV6-5 and TRBJ1-2; tentative D call: TRBD1 (6 bases). V lost 6 bases to trimming and J lost 7 bases, with 15 bases between them. The CDR3 contains 13 residues. The germline V gene has CDR1 MNHEY and CDR2 SVGAGI. The CDR3 region is CASRSGDHRGYTF. The DNA of the CDR3 is TGTGCCAGCAGGTCAGGGGATCATCGTGGCTACACCTTC.

The chain combines TRBV28 with TRBJ1-5; 9 bases agree with TRBD1. Germline CDR1 and CDR2: MDHEN and SYDVKM. The CDR3 runs to 15 residues. Trimming at V came to 4 bases and at J to 4 bases, leaving 5 bases not matched to a gene. CDR3 protein: CASSSSGQGNQPQHF. CDR3 in DNA: TGTGCCAGCAGTTCCTCGGGACAGGGAAATCAGCCCCAGCATTTT.

The chain couples TRBV28 to TRBJ1-2, with a tentative D call TRBD1 (5 bases). The CDR3 runs to 17 residues. CDR1 and CDR2 (germline): MDHEN, SYDVKM. Trimming stripped 4 bases from V and 7 bases from J, with 25 bases between. The CDR3 reads CASSSTSSIWGGRGYTF. CDR3 coding DNA: TGTGCCAGCAGTTCAACCTCATCCATATGGGGGGGTCGTGGCTACACCTTC.

As DNA, the CDR3 is TGTGCCAGCAGCTTAGGTCCCGGGCCTAGCGGTCTCTACGAGCAGTACTTC. This codes for CASSLGPGPSGLYEQYF. The rearrangement uses TRBV11-2 and TRBJ2-7; TRBD2 matches at 7 bases. CDR3 length equals 17 residues. Germline CDR1 SGHAT, CDR2 FQNNGV. V trimming: 1 base; J trimming: 3 bases; junction bases outside the gene matches: 12.

This chain links TRBV13 with TRBJ2-2, with 7 bases identical to TRBD1. V trimming: 5 bases; J trimming: 5 bases; junction bases outside the gene matches: 8. The CDR3 is 15 residues long. Looked up from germline, CDR1 is PRHDT and CDR2 is FYEKMQ (reference sequence). The CDR3, as DNA: TGTGCCAGCAGCGCTAGACAGGGTAGGACCGGGGAGCTGTTTTTT. Amino acid sequence: CASSARQGRTGELFF.

V gene TRBV5-1 combines with J gene TRBJ1-1; no clear D gene. CDR1 is SGHRS, CDR2 YFSETQ, per germline. The CDR3 contains 16 residues. V was clipped by 4 bases and J by 4 bases, with 20 bases between them. The CDR3 is CASSPGMWGNGTEAFF. In nucleotides, the CDR3 is TGCGCCAGCAGCCCCGGTATGTGGGGAAACGGCACTGAAGCTTTCTTT.

The rearrangement joins TRBV11-1 to TRBJ2-7; D might be TRBD2 (6 bases). Germline assignment: CDR1 SGHAT and CDR2 FQDESV (reference sequence). The CDR3 sequence is 16 residues long. V was clipped by 4 bases and J by 4 bases, with 20 bases between them. CDR3 amino acids: CASSSFPRQGLYEQYF. CDR3 DNA sequence: TGTGCCAGCAGCTCCTTCCCTCGGCAGGGACTTTACGAGCAGTACTTC.

The chain carries TRBV24-1 and TRBJ1-5; 8 positions match TRBD1. Germline loops: CDR1 KGHDR, CDR2 SFDVKD. Trimming cost V 5 bases and J 4 bases; bases outside gene matches: 12. The CDR3 spans 17 residues. CDR3 bases: TGTGCCACCAGTGTCCCTTTAGGACGGACAGGGAATCAGCCCCAGCATTTT. Protein product: CATSVPLGRTGNQPQHF.

The rearrangement uses TRBV28 and TRBJ1-1; no clear D. From germline, CDR1 is MDHEN and CDR2 SYDVKM. CDR3 length equals 12 residues. V dropped 2 bases and J dropped 3 bases, with 4 bases sitting between them. The CDR3 loop is CASSLQHTEAFF. The CDR3 bases are TGTGCCAGCAGTTTACAGCACACTGAAGCTTTCTTT.

The chain links TRBV23-1 to TRBJ2-2; 11 positions agree with TRBD2. TRBV23-1 is designated an ORF whose function remains uncertain. The length of the CDR3 is 16 residues. The junction had 12 bases not matched to a gene; V was cut back by 9 bases and J by 6 bases. CDR3 bases: TGCGCCAGTCGTTCCCAGGGGACTAGCGGTGCCGGGGAGCTGTTTTTT. Translation gives CASRSQGTSGAGELFF.

The chain employs TRBV28 and TRBJ1-2, with 11 bases identical to TRBD1. CDR3 length equals 14 residues. V shed 6 bases, J shed 8 bases, and the junction held 8 bases outside the gene matches. Germline CDR1 MDHEN, CDR2 SYDVKM. Written as DNA, the CDR3 is TGTGCCAGCAGCTGGGACAGGGGGAAAGGCGGCTACACCTTC. Amino acids: CASSWDRGKGGYTF.

V is TRBV6-6 and J is TRBJ2-7, with D unresolved. Germline lookup yields CDR1 MNHNY and CDR2 SVGAGI (reference sequence). The CDR3 is made up of 11 amino acids. V gave up 6 bases and J gave up 0 bases, with 3 bases separating them. This chain's CDR3 is CASSHSYEQYF. Here the CDR3 DNA reads TGTGCCAGCAGCCACTCCTACGAGCAGTACTTC.

The chain is built from TRBV6-6 and TRBJ1-2; TRBD1 matches 8 bases. The J segment lost 2 bases and the V segment lost 6 bases, leaving 5 bases of the junction unmatched. The V gene's germline CDR1 is MNHNY and CDR2 SVGAGI (reference sequence). The CDR3 has 14 residues. CDR3 in amino acids: CASSKTGANYGYTF. The CDR3 DNA sequence: TGTGCCAGCAGCAAGACAGGGGCCAACTATGGCTACACCTTC.

The gene calls are TRBV6-5 and TRBJ1-6; D unclear. The CDR3 is 14 amino acids. V lost 7 bases, J lost 10 bases, and 17 bases lay in between. Germline-derived CDR1 and CDR2 are MNHEY and SVGAGI. CDR3 sequence reads: CASNPSPSGSPLHF. As DNA, the CDR3 is TGTGCCAGCAATCCATCTCCCTCGGGGTCACCCCTCCACTTT.

V is TRBV5-5 and J is TRBJ1-1, with a possible D match to TRBD1 (5 bases). Germline CDR1 SGHKS, CDR2 YYEKEE (reference sequence). This CDR3 contains 14 residues. The V gene lost 2 bases and the J gene lost 1 base, with 9 bases spanning the gap. The CDR3 loop is CASSLDRRNTEAFF. For the CDR3, the DNA is TGTGCCAGCAGCTTAGACAGACGGAACACTGAAGCTTTCTTT.

The J gene is TRBJ1-6, the V gene TRBV4-1, with D possibly being TRBD1 (5 bases). The germline gives CDR1 MGHRA, CDR2 YSYEKL. The CDR3 contains 17 residues. With 4 bases removed from V and 0 bases from J, the gap between germline ends came to 13 bases. CDR3 bases: TGCGCCAGCAGCCCGACAGTACCGAGCTCCTATAATTCACCCCTCCACTTT. This gives the protein CASSPTVPSSYNSPLHF.

This chain uses TRBV2 with TRBJ1-5; D may be TRBD1 (6 bases). V lost 5 bases to trimming and J lost 7 bases, with 15 bases between them. Per the germline V gene, CDR1 is SNHLY and CDR2 is FYNNEI. The CDR3 is 14 residues long. The CDR3 sequence: CASSRGGTGQPQHF. DNA of the CDR3: TGTGCCAGCAGTCGAGGGGGGACGGGGCAGCCCCAGCATTTT.

V and J are TRBV11-2 and TRBJ2-5, with D possibly being TRBD1 (5 bases). Looked up from germline, CDR1 is SGHAT and CDR2 is FQNNGV. Trimming shortened V by 5 bases and J by 2 bases, and 12 bases separated the two germline ends. The CDR3 loop spans 14 amino acids. The CDR3 region is CASSPGYYQETQYF. As DNA, the CDR3 is TGTGCCAGCAGCCCAGGGTACTATCAAGAGACCCAGTACTTC. Supplemented by reference TRBV11-2 and TRBJ2-5, the full variable domain reads EAGVAQSPRYKIIEKRQSVAFWCNPISGHATLYWYQQILGQGPKLLIQFQNNGVVDDSQLPKDRFSAERLKGVDSTLKIQPAKLEDSAVYLCASSPGYYQETQYFGPGTRLLVL.

The V gene is TRBV2, the J gene TRBJ2-2; unclear D gene. The CDR3 is 13 residues long. In germline, CDR1 is SNHLY, CDR2 FYNNEI. Trimming stripped 7 bases from V and 6 bases from J, with 12 bases between. The CDR3 reads CASNLGVAGELFF. CDR3 bases: TGTGCCAGCAATCTGGGCGTTGCCGGGGAGCTGTTTTTT.

The chain links TRBV5-1 to TRBJ1-1; D is uncertain. There are 14 residues in the CDR3. Germline V lookup: CDR1 SGHRS, CDR2 YFSETQ. The V end was cut by 6 bases, the J end by 2 bases, with 14 bases between. CDR3 sequence: CASTPGGGNTEAFF. The CDR3 DNA follows: TGCGCCAGCACCCCCGGTGGAGGTAACACTGAAGCTTTCTTT. The whole variable domain, filled in from reference TRBV5-1 and TRBJ1-1, reads KAGVTQTPRYLIKTRGQQVTLSCSPISGHRSVSWYQQTPGQGLQFLFEYFSETQRNKGNFPGRFSGRQFSNSRSEMNVSTLELGDSALYLCASTPGGGNTEAFFGQGTRLTVV.